This TCR beta chain is from a study of T cells in localized non-small cell lung cancer. Study-wide results and limits: Highest T cell clonality was seen in uninvolved adjacent lung, surpassing that measured in tumor.

The CDR3 extends over 14 amino acids. This clone came up a few times. The antigen remains unidentified. TCRdb's copy holds only in-frame clones and misses some; the assay was immunoSEQ multiplex PCR. The data contain about 2,500 clones, roughly 36% of them singletons. The TCR was taken from a male donor at least 60 years old with stage II squamous cell lung carcinoma. The chain couples TRBV7-5 to TRBJ1-6; TRBD1, as called in the table, went unchecked against the DNA. TRBV7-5 is assigned pseudogene status. Sequencing used lymph node tissue, obtained before any cancer treatment. The CDR3 sequence is CASSFRDRGSPLHF. CDR3 nucleotides: TGTGCCAGCAGCTTCCGGGACAGGGGGTCACCCCTCCACTTT.